Presented here are 27 T cell receptor beta chains from one specimen sequenced in a study of shared clonotypes between healthy human individuals. Here immunoSEQ multiplex PCR was the method, and the copy in TCRdb shows in-frame clones only, minus some. This sample has some 1 million clones, with under 80% found just once. The sample was memory CD4+ T cells sorted from blood. This sample's subset: CD45RA-negative fraction. The receptors here all came from a young man in good health.

The CDR3: CASRGKGSTEAFF. As DNA, the CDR3 is TGTGCCAGCAGGGGGAAAGGAAGTACTGAAGCTTTCTTT. The chain couples TRBV6-1 to TRBJ1-1; D not certain. With 6 bases removed from V and 5 bases from J, the gap between germline ends came to 13 bases. From germline, CDR1 is MNHNS and CDR2 SASEGT. The CDR3 has 13 amino acids.

V gene TRBV2 combines with J gene TRBJ2-2; perhaps TRBD1 as D (6 bases). Germline CDR1 SNHLY, CDR2 FYNNEI. V was shortened by 5 bases and J by 4 bases, with 17 bases between the two germline ends. The CDR3 length is 16 residues. For the CDR3, the DNA is TGTGCCAGCAGTCTAGGGGGTGCCGCGAGCACCGGGGAGCTGTTTTTT. Protein: CASSLGGAASTGELFF. The full variable domain, in which reference TRBV2 and TRBJ2-2 provide the parts outside the CDR3, is EPEVTQTPSHQVTQMGQEVILRCVPISNHLYFYWYRQILGQKVEFLVSFYNNEISEKSEIFDDQFSVERPDGSNFTLKIRSTKLEDSAMYFCASSLGGAASTGELFFGEGSRLTVL.

The chain employs TRBV9 and TRBJ2-1, with a weak D call TRBD2 (5 bases). This CDR3 region has 14 residues. Trimming shortened V by 0 bases and J by 6 bases, and 10 bases separated the two germline ends. CDR1 is SGDLS, CDR2 YYNGEE, per germline. The CDR3 loop reads CASSVGTHINEQFF. As DNA, the CDR3 is TGTGCCAGCAGCGTAGGGACTCATATCAATGAGCAGTTCTTC.

This chain uses TRBV6-1 with TRBJ2-1, with 9 bases identical to TRBD2. Germline V lookup: CDR1 MNHNS, CDR2 SASEGT. CDR3 length equals 14 residues. V gave up 2 bases and J gave up 10 bases; unmatched junction bases: 6. CDR3 DNA sequence: TGTGCCAGCAGTGAATACCTAGCGGGGTGGGAGCAGTTCTTC. Encoded protein: CASSEYLAGWEQFF.

The genes are TRBV28 and TRBJ2-7, with D perhaps TRBD2 (6 bases). CDR1 MDHEN and CDR2 SYDVKM come from the germline V gene. CDR3 length: 14 residues. Trimming pared 2 bases from V and 4 bases from J, leaving 12 bases between. Here the CDR3 reads CASSLGDFKYEQYF. The CDR3 nucleotides are TGTGCCAGCAGTTTAGGGGACTTCAAATACGAGCAGTACTTC.

About this clone: This specimen includes other DNA sequences encoding the same CDR3. The J gene is TRBJ2-7, the V gene TRBV18, with 7 nucleotides matching TRBD2. In germline, CDR1 is KGHSH, CDR2 LQKENI. The CDR3 is 12 amino acids. The J segment lost 4 bases and the V segment lost 3 bases, leaving 0 bases of the junction unmatched. For the CDR3, the DNA is TGTGCCAGCTCACCGCGGGGGTACGAGCAGTACTTC. As protein: CASSPRGYEQYF.

This clone has only one observation. The chain combines TRBV2 with TRBJ2-1, with D uncertain. The CDR3 runs 13 residues. Germline assignment: CDR1 SNHLY and CDR2 FYNNEI. Trimming removed 6 bases from V and 12 bases from J, with 18 bases in between. The chain's CDR3 is CASRLNPPQGQFF. The CDR3 DNA is TGTGCCAGCAGATTAAACCCGCCCCAAGGGCAGTTCTTC.

In its sample, this clone was seen a few times. This CDR3 is CASSLSGSPNSPLHF. The CDR3 DNA reads as TGCGCCAGCAGCTTAAGCGGATCCCCTAATTCACCCCTCCACTTT. This chain joins TRBV5-1 and TRBJ1-6; D unclear. V shed 2 bases and J shed 6 bases, with 12 bases lying between them. This CDR3 is built from 15 residues. Germline assignment: CDR1 SGHRS and CDR2 YFSETQ.

The chain is built from TRBV2 and TRBJ1-6; no clear D gene. The CDR3 is 16 amino acids. CDR1 and CDR2 (germline): SNHLY, FYNNEI. V lost 7 bases, J lost 0 bases, and 13 bases lay in between. This CDR3 reads CASNGAASSYNSPLHF. As DNA, the CDR3 is TGTGCCAGCAACGGCGCCGCGAGCTCCTATAATTCACCCCTCCACTTT.

The V call is TRBV19, the J call TRBJ2-7; 10 nucleotides agree with TRBD2. The junction had 7 bases not matched to a gene; V was cut back by 6 bases and J by 5 bases. The germline V gene encodes CDR1 LNHDA and CDR2 SQIVND (reference sequence). This CDR3 comprises 14 residues. The CDR3 is CASSPGTSVHEQYF. CDR3 nucleotides: TGTGCCAGTAGCCCCGGGACTAGCGTCCACGAGCAGTACTTC.

The genes are TRBV11-3 and TRBJ1-1; no reliable D call. Trimming left V 2 bases short and J 5 bases short, with 9 bases between. Germline CDR1 reads SGHNT; CDR2 reads YENEEA. The CDR3 has 13 residues. The CDR3 protein is CASSLRSGTEAFF. In nucleotides, the CDR3 is TGTGCCAGCAGCTTAAGGTCTGGGACTGAAGCTTTCTTT. The full variable domain, in which reference TRBV11-3 and TRBJ1-1 provide the parts outside the CDR3, is EAGVVQSPRYKIIEKKQPVAFWCNPISGHNTLYWYLQNLGQGPELLIRYENEEAVDDSQLPKDRFSAERLKGVDSTLKIQPAELGDSAVYLCASSLRSGTEAFFGQGTRLTVV.

This chain joins TRBV5-4 and TRBJ2-5; 8 bases line up with TRBD1. CDR1 and CDR2 from the germline V gene are SGHNT and YYREEE (reference sequence). This CDR3 region has 14 residues. V gave up 4 bases and J gave up 5 bases; unmatched junction bases: 7. The CDR3 reads CASSQTGDKETQYF. The CDR3 bases are TGTGCCAGCAGCCAGACAGGGGATAAGGAGACCCAGTACTTC. Together with reference TRBV5-4 and TRBJ2-5, the CDR3 gives the full variable domain: ETGVTQSPTHLIKTRGQQVTLRCSSQSGHNTVSWYQQALGQGPQFIFQYYREEENGRGNFPPRFSGLQFPNYSSELNVNALELDDSALYLCASSQTGDKETQYFGPGTRLLVL.

The count of this clone is one. The chain combines TRBV28 with TRBJ2-7, with TRBD1 as a possible D gene (6 bases). Between the trimmed V and J ends, which lost 6 bases and 4 bases, there was a span of 13 bases. Germline V gives CDR1 MDHEN, CDR2 SYDVKM. The CDR3 covers 13 residues. This CDR3 is CASSPPGVYEQYF. In DNA form, the CDR3 reads TGTGCCAGCAGCCCCCCAGGGGTATACGAGCAGTACTTC.

This clone appeared a few times. The chain couples TRBV20-1 to TRBJ2-2; D is unclear. V was pared by 1 base and J by 7 bases, with 4 bases between. The CDR3 runs to 11 residues. Per germline, CDR1 DFQATT and CDR2 SNEGSKA (reference sequence). CDR3 loop: CSARADGELFF. CDR3 DNA sequence: TGCAGTGCTAGAGCAGACGGGGAGCTGTTTTTT.

Here the CDR3 DNA reads TGTGCCAGCTCACCGGGGGGGGCGGCCAAAAACATTCAGTACTTC. Amino acids: CASSPGGAAKNIQYF. The chain is built from TRBV18 and TRBJ2-4; D might be TRBD2 (7 bases). The germline V gene has CDR1 KGHSH and CDR2 LQKENI. Trimming took off 3 bases at V and 1 base at J, with 10 bases between the two ends. This CDR3 has 15 amino acids.

The V call is TRBV6-6, the J call TRBJ1-2; tentative D call: TRBD1 (6 bases). V lost 8 bases, J lost 7 bases, and 23 bases lay in between. The CDR3 runs to 15 residues. Germline-derived CDR1 and CDR2 are MNHNY and SVGAGI (reference sequence). The chain's CDR3 is CASQRGNPPFSGYTF. In DNA, the CDR3 is TGTGCCAGCCAAAGGGGGAATCCTCCCTTTTCTGGCTACACCTTC.

About this clone itself: Distinct nucleotide sequences in the sample also encode this CDR3. The gene calls are TRBV5-1 and TRBJ2-7; 8 bases are shared with TRBD1. Germline trimming cut 0 bases from V and 0 bases from J; bases unmatched to any gene: 2. The germline V gene encodes CDR1 SGHRS and CDR2 YFSETQ. The CDR3 contains 15 residues. The CDR3 bases are TGCGCCAGCAGCTTGGCCGGGACAGGCTCCTACGAGCAGTACTTC. It yields the protein CASSLAGTGSYEQYF.

The chain joins TRBV30 to TRBJ1-2; D unresolved. Looked up from germline, CDR1 is GTSNPN and CDR2 is SVGIG (reference sequence). The CDR3 sequence is 12 residues long. Between the trimmed V and J ends, which lost 4 bases and 0 bases, there was a span of 6 bases. The CDR3 DNA follows: TGTGCCTGGACGGTAACTAACTATGGCTACACCTTC. Protein: CAWTVTNYGYTF.

The gene calls are TRBV19 and TRBJ2-2; 11 nucleotides line up with TRBD1. Germline V lookup: CDR1 LNHDA, CDR2 SQIVND (reference sequence). Trimming took 4 bases from V and 7 from J; bases not matched to a gene: 8. The CDR3 runs 16 residues. CDR3 DNA sequence: TGTGCCAGTAGTACAAGGACAGGGGGCTCGAGCGGGGAGCTGTTTTTT. As protein: CASSTRTGGSSGELFF.

The V and J genes are TRBV10-3 and TRBJ2-1, with D tentatively TRBD2 (6 bases). In germline, CDR1 is ENHRY, CDR2 SYGVKD. The V end lost 4 bases, the J end lost 7 bases, and 17 bases lay between the germline ends. This CDR3 is 15 amino acids long. Written as DNA, the CDR3 is TGTGCCATCAGTGCCCCGGCCCCTGGAGGGAATGAGCAGTTCTTC. Its translation: CAISAPAPGGNEQFF.

The rearrangement joins TRBV25-1 to TRBJ2-1; 12 bases align to TRBD1. After removal of 1 base from V and 6 bases from J, the junction contained 10 bases not matched to a gene. The CDR3 consists of 18 residues. Germline CDR1 MGHDK, CDR2 SYGVNS. The CDR3 reads CASSELPGRGQGANEQFF. DNA of the CDR3: TGTGCCAGCAGTGAATTGCCCGGCCGGGGACAGGGGGCCAATGAGCAGTTCTTC.

The rearrangement links TRBV5-1 to TRBJ1-1; D gene ambiguous. V was cut by 0 bases and J by 1 base, with 10 bases left in between. Germline loops: CDR1 SGHRS, CDR2 YFSETQ. This CDR3 contains 15 residues. The CDR3 DNA follows: TGCGCCAGCAGCTTGGTGGGCAGATCGAACACTGAAGCTTTCTTT. Translated, it gives CASSLVGRSNTEAFF.

The rearrangement links TRBV28 to TRBJ1-4; D call uncertain. Trimming pared 8 bases from V and 8 bases from J, leaving 18 bases between. Germline CDR1 MDHEN, CDR2 SYDVKM. The length of the CDR3 is 14 residues. The CDR3 sequence is CASLTGGAGEKLFF. For the CDR3, the DNA is TGTGCCAGCCTAACCGGAGGCGCGGGGGAAAAACTGTTTTTT. Full variable domain (remainder filled in from reference TRBV28 and TRBJ1-4): DVKVTQSSRYLVKRTGEKVFLECVQDMDHENMFWYRQDPGLGLRLIYFSYDVKMKEKGDIPEGYSVSREKKERFSLILESASTNQTSMYLCASLTGGAGEKLFFGSGTQLSVL.

Only a few counts were recorded for this clone. The rearrangement joins TRBV6-1 to TRBJ1-3; D possibly corresponds to TRBD1 (5 bases). The CDR3 totals 13 residues. Trimming cost V 8 bases and J 4 bases, with 12 bases left between them. The germline V gene has CDR1 MNHNS and CDR2 SASEGT. Written as DNA, the CDR3 is TGTGCCAGCCTGGGGGTCTCCGGAAACACCATATATTTT. Translating it yields CASLGVSGNTIYF.

V gene TRBV9 combines with J gene TRBJ1-4; a weak D match, TRBD1 (6 bases). The ends were cut back, 2 bases at V and 2 bases at J, with 13 bases in the middle. This CDR3 has 16 amino acids. CDR1 and CDR2 from the germline V gene are SGDLS and YYNGEE. The CDR3 region is CASSVGGRGTNEKLFF. In DNA form, the CDR3 reads TGTGCCAGCAGCGTCGGGGGGCGTGGGACTAATGAAAAACTGTTTTTT. The complete variable domain, with remaining parts taken from reference TRBV9 and TRBJ1-4, reads DSGVTQTPKHLITATGQRVTLRCSPRSGDLSVYWYQQSLDQGLQFLIQYYNGEERAKGNILERFSAQQFPDLHSELNLSSLELGDSALYFCASSVGGRGTNEKLFFGSGTQLSVL.

The rearrangement uses TRBV2 and TRBJ2-7, with 7 bases lining up with TRBD2. Germline V gene sequence: CDR1 SNHLY, CDR2 FYNNEI. After removal of 3 bases from V and 3 bases from J, the junction contained 2 bases not matched to a gene. The CDR3 runs to 13 residues. The CDR3 nucleotides read TGTGCCAGCAGTGACAGGGAGGGCTACGAGCAGTACTTC. Residues: CASSDREGYEQYF.

The rearrangement uses TRBV4-3 and TRBJ2-1, with TRBD2 identical over 10 bases. The length of the CDR3 is 16 residues. Trimming took 4 bases from V and 8 from J; bases not matched to a gene: 11. CDR1 and CDR2 (germline): LGHNA, YSLEER. CDR3 amino acids: CASSLSRAGGQDEQFF. In DNA form, the CDR3 reads TGCGCCAGCAGCCTGTCACGAGCGGGAGGGCAGGATGAGCAGTTCTTC.